This record concerns one TCR beta chain sequence. Its antigen remains unidentified. The CDR3 runs 15 residues. J gave up 6 bases and V 8 bases, and 12 bases lay outside the gene matches. Germline-derived CDR1 and CDR2 are MDHEN and SYDVKM. The source of the sample is a study of shared clonotypes between healthy human individuals. Whole-study results and caveats: Naive CD4 clonotypes overlapped across a handful of donors at around 4.7%.

Study donors comprised healthy, HIV-negative adults devoid of recent acute infection or vaccination. Method: immunoSEQ multiplex PCR; TCRdb's copy keeps in-frame clones and lacks some. The sample holds a few million clones, 85% to 95% seen once. This receptor was taken from a man aged 18 to 35 in good health. This sequence joins TRBV28 and TRBJ1-5, with 8 bases that match TRBD1. Sequences were obtained from naive CD4+ T cells sorted from blood. Subset noted: CD45RA+ positively selected. CDR3 sequence: CASATQGARSQPQHF. The CDR3 coding sequence is TGTGCCAGCGCCACTCAGGGGGCAAGGAGTCAGCCCCAGCATTTT.